The clone carrying this T cell receptor beta chain was counted at least ten times. Its antigen is not known. This entry belongs to a study of spatial heterogeneity in lung cancer. Trimming shortened V by 1 base and J by 4 bases, and 13 bases separated the two germline ends. Germline V gives CDR1 SGHVS, CDR2 FQNEAQ. The CDR3 is 15 amino acids. Study results and limitations: Resection blood, more than follow-up blood, showed ubiquitous expanded tumor TCRs.

Individually, TCR cDNA molecules were each labelled with a unique molecular identifier. TCRdb used MiXCR to reprocess the 5' RACE reads, holding one entry per CDR3 protein. The data show about 36,000 distinct CDR3 sequences, roughly 5% seen once. Documented time point: sample taken at primary tumor resection. The authors sequenced whole RNA from tumor, nontumor lung or frozen PBMC without sorting. Samples were donated by 72 untreated early-stage non-small cell lung cancer patients. The material was PBMCs, obtained at surgery. J is TRBJ1-1 and V is TRBV7-8; D gene ambiguous. This clonotype originated in a female donor with early-stage non-small cell lung cancer. The chain's CDR3 is CASSLGRFGGTEAFF. The CDR3 nucleotides read TGTGCCAGCAGCTTAGGAAGATTTGGAGGCACTGAAGCTTTCTTT. The whole variable domain, filled in from reference TRBV7-8 and TRBJ1-1, reads GAGVSQSPRYKVAKRGQDVALRCDPISGHVSLFWYQQALGQGPEFLTYFQNEAQLDKSGLPSDRFFAERPEGSVSTLKIQRTQQEDSAVYLCASSLGRFGGTEAFFGQGTRLTVV.